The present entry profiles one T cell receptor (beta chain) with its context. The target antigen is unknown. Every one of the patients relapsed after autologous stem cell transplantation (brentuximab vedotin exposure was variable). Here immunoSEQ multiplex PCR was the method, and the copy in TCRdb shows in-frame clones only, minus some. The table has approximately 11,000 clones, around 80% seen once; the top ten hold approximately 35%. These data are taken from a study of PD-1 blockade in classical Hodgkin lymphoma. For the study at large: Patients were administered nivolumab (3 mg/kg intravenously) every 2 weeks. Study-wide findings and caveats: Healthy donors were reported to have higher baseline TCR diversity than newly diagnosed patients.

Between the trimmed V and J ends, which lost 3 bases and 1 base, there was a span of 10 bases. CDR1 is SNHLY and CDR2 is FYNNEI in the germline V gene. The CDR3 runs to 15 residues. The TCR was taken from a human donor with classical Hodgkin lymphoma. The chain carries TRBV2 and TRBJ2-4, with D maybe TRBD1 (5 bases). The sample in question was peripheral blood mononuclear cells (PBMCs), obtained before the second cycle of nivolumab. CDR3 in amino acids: CASSDPGFAKNIQYF. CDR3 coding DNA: TGTGCCAGCAGTGACCCAGGGTTCGCCAAAAACATTCAGTACTTC.